This TCR beta chain was recovered during a study of regulatory T cells in long-lasting Graves disease. The CDR3 length is 13 residues. The V and J ends lost 6 bases and 1 base respectively, with 9 bases between them. Germline V gene lookup returns CDR1 DFQATT and CDR2 SNEGSKA (reference sequence). This clonotype was seen at least ten times. The TCR beta library used iRepertoire HTBI primers with Arm-PCR amplification of CDR3. TCRdb analysed the multiplex PCR reads with MiXCR anew, one entry per CDR3 protein. The sample lists roughly 500,000 distinct CDR3 sequences; around 12% were seen once. The time point denotes: newly diagnosed GD, antithyroid drugs for less than 3 months. Researchers made the TCR library from RNA that was extracted from PBMCs. Patients met American Thyroid Association criteria for Graves' disease. The sample was also reused in another study, on T cells in Graves' hyperthyroidism and ophthalmopathy. Per that paper: Appearing also in blood were most of the thyroid clonotypes expanded above 0.001.

This specimen was peripheral blood mononuclear cells (PBMCs), taken at new diagnosis, from a patient treated with antithyroid drugs. This chain joins TRBV20-1 and TRBJ1-4; D unclear. The origin of this receptor is a woman between 25 and 40 years old with Graves disease. The CDR3 loop reads CSARTGTNEKLFF. The CDR3 nucleotides read TGCAGTGCCAGGACGGGAACTAATGAAAAACTGTTTTTT.